This TCR beta chain was retrieved from a study of blood T cell repertoires in COVID-19. Study details: Acute and convalescent COVID-19 samples came from the United States, Italy and Spain. Sources were T cells, B-cell-depleted T cells, or PBMCs; the material itself was cDNA or gDNA.

Authors' data handling: Amplifying reference gene primers gave estimates of nucleated cell counts. Method: immunoSEQ multiplex PCR; TCRdb's copy keeps in-frame clones and lacks some. The DNA was the basis for D and trimming; V, J and clone size are from that table. Here the sample spans about 100,000 clones, about 90% being singletons. The CDR3 is 18 amino acids. Germline CDR1 and CDR2: SGHAT and FQNNGV. V was cut by 5 bases and J by 1 base, with 23 bases left in between. The chain has TRBV11-2 and TRBJ2-5, with D tentatively TRBD1 (5 bases). This sequence originates from a human donor with active COVID-19. The donor label of this sample is uncertain. Sequenced input: peripheral blood. Here the CDR3 reads CASSRRGVWQGLQETQYF. The CDR3 DNA is TGTGCCAGCAGCCGACGCGGCGTGTGGCAGGGCCTCCAAGAGACCCAGTACTTC.